Listed below are T cell receptor beta chains from one sample, sequenced in a study of shared clonotypes between healthy human individuals. TCRdb keeps only in-frame clones here, not all; method: immunoSEQ multiplex PCR. This sample yields some 1.5 million clones, of which 98% are seen a single time; roughly 0.45% belongs to the top ten. Material for sequencing was naive CD4+ T cells sorted from blood. These receptors all come from a man aged 25 to 40 in good health. The CDR3 runs from the conserved cysteine through the conserved F or W. Only some rows state a clone size, as once, few, many or a class for expanded clones.

V | size | CDR3
TRBV10-3 | . | CAAATSVNTGELFF
TRBV7-2 | . | CASSLNWRGISQYF
TRBV6-1 | . | CASSVLAGGPSLRGLFF
TRBV27 | once | CASSLKLYTDTQYF
TRBV18 | . | CASSLGGGSYEQYF
TRBV6-5 | . | CASSYSGGSSLEQYF
TRBV27 | . | CASTLRVTDTQYF
TRBV6-5 | . | CASSWRNSPYNEQFF
TRBV6-1 | . | CASTTDRGRVSEQFF
TRBV12-5 | . | CASAHSPDGEQYF
TRBV11-2 | . | CASSSAGRGADTQYF
TRBV5-5 | once | CASSLYSSADGETQYF
TRBV28 | . | CASSRDRVVYGYTF
TRBV6-1 | once | CASSVTFQGGGLYNEQFF
TRBV6-5 | . | CASSYVWASGSIGQYF
TRBV7-9 | . | CASSLRGGTSVTEAFF
TRBV19 | . | CASSWAYGYTF